These 2 T cell receptor beta chains originate from one sample sequenced in a study of cytomegalovirus exposure and HLA in healthy donors (dated by TCRdb to the late 2010s). The library was obtained by the immunoSEQ multiplex PCR assay. The multiplex PCR relied on a mix of 60 forward primers for TCR Vbeta segments and 13 reverse primers for TCR Jbeta segments. TCRdb provides this immuneACCESS table in a form limited to in-frame rearrangements. Some clones are lacking; in checked studies, under half of them reflect an unresolved V gene, and why the rest are absent is not known. The sample table records over 150,000 clones; around 79% of these occur just once. Roughly 2.8% of the sample lies in the top ten. The sample taken for sequencing was PBMCs. The receptors stem from a woman between 40 and 50 years old in good health and CMV-seropositive.

The V call is TRBV5-4, the J call TRBJ2-7, with a weak D call TRBD2 (5 bases). V was trimmed by 4 bases and J by 2 bases, leaving 10 bases between them. From germline, CDR1 is SGHNT and CDR2 YYREEE (reference sequence). This CDR3 region has 13 residues. The CDR3 region has the DNA TGTGCCAGCAGCGTTGGAGGACCCTACGAGCAGTACTTC. As protein: CASSVGGPYEQYF.

J is TRBJ2-3 and V is TRBV5-4; D gene uncertain. This CDR3 has 16 residues. CDR1 and CDR2 from the germline V gene are SGHNT and YYREEE (reference sequence). V was clipped by 4 bases and J by 0 bases, with 15 bases between them. CDR3 in DNA: TGTGCCAGCAGCCAAGATCGCCTAGGAAGCACAGATACGCAGTATTTT. This translates into CASSQDRLGSTDTQYF.